These T cell receptor beta chains were read from a single sample in a study of blood T cell repertoires in COVID-19. Assay used: immunoSEQ multiplex PCR; TCRdb lists only in-frame clones, some missing. The sample contains around 140,000 clones, over 70% of which appear only once. The sequencing input was peripheral blood. These TCRs come from a man between 65 and 79 years old who had recovered from COVID-19. Both conserved end residues are part of each CDR3. Fields, in order: V gene, J gene, clone size, CDR3 protein. Part of the rows lack a size; the others show once, few, many or a class for expanded clones.

V: TRBV7-9
J: TRBJ2-7
size: few
CDR3: CASSFSGTSGRAGAYEQYF

V: TRBV13
J: TRBJ2-1
size: .
CDR3: CASSQGMADEQFF

V: TRBV7-2
J: TRBJ1-3
size: .
CDR3: CASSYYRGPGNTIYF

V: TRBV28
J: TRBJ2-5
size: .
CDR3: CASSSMQGRLETQYF

V: TRBV27
J: TRBJ2-3
size: once
CDR3: CASSFQFSDTQYF

V: TRBV12-3/TRBV12-4
J: TRBJ1-1
size: once
CDR3: CASRGQENTEAFF

V: TRBV9
J: TRBJ1-6
size: once
CDR3: CASSGEADRVGSPLHF

V: TRBV7-2
J: TRBJ2-1
size: few
CDR3: CASSFSVGEQFF

V: TRBV15
J: TRBJ2-2
size: .
CDR3: CATSRGSSANTGELFF

V: TRBV29-1
J: TRBJ2-5
size: .
CDR3: CSARQETQYF

V: TRBV4-1
J: TRBJ1-6
size: .
CDR3: CASSTLTTGDSPLHF

V: TRBV5-4
J: TRBJ2-7
size: .
CDR3: CASSLWLSYEQYF

V: TRBV5-1
J: TRBJ1-1
size: .
CDR3: CASSLTEHTEAFF

V: TRBV3-1/TRBV3-2
J: TRBJ1-2
size: .
CDR3: CASSQDPAGSNGYTF

V: TRBV4-1
J: TRBJ2-3
size: .
CDR3: CASSRRDSWTDTQYF

V: TRBV29-1
J: TRBJ1-2
size: .
CDR3: CSVTGTGTYGYTF

V: TRBV27
J: TRBJ2-1
size: .
CDR3: CASSLVRSKILNEQFF

V: TRBV5-6
J: TRBJ2-7
size: .
CDR3: CASTQVGSRGSYEQYF

V: TRBV19
J: TRBJ2-7
size: .
CDR3: CASSPGTGSLYEQYF

V: TRBV6-5
J: TRBJ2-7
size: .
CDR3: CASSYGAGGGWEQYF

V: TRBV25-1
J: TRBJ2-7
size: .
CDR3: CASSGWGQGVFEQYF

V: TRBV5-6
J: TRBJ1-1
size: .
CDR3: CASSLVQPYTEAFF

V: TRBV5-1
J: TRBJ2-3
size: few
CDR3: CASSLVPAARSTDTQYF

V: TRBV21-1
J: TRBJ1-2
size: .
CDR3: CASSINRGTVDFYYGYTF

V: TRBV29-1
J: TRBJ2-7
size: .
CDR3: CSVMGTGAYEQYF

V: TRBV18
J: TRBJ1-1
size: once
CDR3: CASSPQAGGDTEAFF

V: TRBV14
J: TRBJ2-7
size: .
CDR3: CASSQVGGYEQYF

V: TRBV5-5
J: TRBJ2-7
size: .
CDR3: CASSFRPPGAYEQYF

V: TRBV6-5
J: TRBJ2-5
size: .
CDR3: CASSKTRDFRTTQYF

V: TRBV7-3
J: TRBJ2-1
size: few
CDR3: CASSPDFTLYNEQFF

V: TRBV28
J: TRBJ2-7
size: few
CDR3: CASSSPSGRTEQYF

V: TRBV5-1
J: TRBJ2-2
size: few
CDR3: CASSQLPGLAGEYGTGELFF

V: TRBV5-5
J: TRBJ1-1
size: .
CDR3: CASSLFPGRNTEAFF

V: TRBV5-1
J: TRBJ1-2
size: .
CDR3: CASSQGQGVVANYGYTF

V: TRBV6-5
J: TRBJ2-4
size: .
CDR3: CASTSGRGNIQYF

V: TRBV7-9
J: TRBJ2-7
size: .
CDR3: CASSSGLAGYEQYF

V: TRBV19
J: TRBJ1-2
size: .
CDR3: CASSMRGGNGYTF

V: TRBV10-3
J: TRBJ1-4
size: once
CDR3: CASQGDGNEKLFF

V: TRBV30
J: TRBJ2-7
size: .
CDR3: CAWSVGRIATSSYEQYF

V: TRBV18
J: TRBJ2-3
size: .
CDR3: CASSLYQGQYTDTQYF

V: TRBV12-3/TRBV12-4
J: TRBJ1-1
size: .
CDR3: CASSSGQNTEAFF

V: TRBV5-4
J: TRBJ1-2
size: .
CDR3: CASRSLGQAHGYTF

V: TRBV9
J: TRBJ2-3
size: .
CDR3: CASSGAVGNPDTQYF

V: TRBV5-1
J: TRBJ2-7
size: .
CDR3: CASSPLREQYF

V: TRBV28
J: TRBJ2-5
size: .
CDR3: CASSLWAETQYF

V: TRBV5-1
J: TRBJ2-3
size: .
CDR3: CASSPTGGGSTDTQYF

V: TRBV6-1
J: TRBJ2-7
size: .
CDR3: CASSEEMGGYYEQYF

V: TRBV11-1
J: TRBJ2-7
size: once
CDR3: CASSYRDTSYEQYF

V: TRBV18
J: TRBJ2-7
size: .
CDR3: CASSPGTSGIQYF

V: TRBV7-2
J: TRBJ2-3
size: .
CDR3: CASSLGSGSSTDTQYF

V: TRBV30
J: TRBJ1-1
size: few
CDR3: CAWSVLRGGTEAFF

V: TRBV11-2
J: TRBJ2-2
size: .
CDR3: CASSLDQLAVTGELFF

V: TRBV11-2
J: TRBJ2-7
size: .
CDR3: CASSRAPGGAYEQYF

V: TRBV27
J: TRBJ2-3
size: .
CDR3: CASSTPGTDTQYF

V: TRBV5-1
J: TRBJ2-7
size: .
CDR3: CASSAGQPAVLPNVYEQYF

V: TRBV6-2/TRBV6-3
J: TRBJ2-7
size: .
CDR3: CASSPVLSGSRPYEQYF

V: TRBV11-2
J: TRBJ2-1
size: .
CDR3: CASSPQLVSDNEQFF

V: TRBV5-1
J: TRBJ2-1
size: .
CDR3: CASSLDLAGEIEQFF

V: TRBV21-1
J: TRBJ2-1
size: .
CDR3: CASKEAPSSYNEQFF

V: TRBV9
J: TRBJ2-1
size: .
CDR3: CASSATAGAYNEQFF